The 15 T cell receptor beta chains below come from one sample, sequenced in a study of shared clonotypes between healthy human individuals. Sequenced by immunoSEQ multiplex PCR; TCRdb stores in-frame clones only, minus some. This table has roughly 1 million clones, roughly 80% appearing once. Sequenced material: memory CD4+ T cells sorted from blood. Specified subset: CD45RA-negative fraction. These receptors originate from a man aged 18 to 35 in good health.

This clone was seen more than once but under ten times. The V and J genes are TRBV7-3 and TRBJ2-1; TRBD2 matches 10 bases. Losses at the gene ends were 4 bases for V and 5 bases for J; bases not matched to a gene: 5. Germline lookup yields CDR1 SGHTA and CDR2 FQGTGA. The CDR3 extends over 15 amino acids. The CDR3 spells CASSSPGTSDNEQFF. Written as DNA, the CDR3 is TGTGCCAGCAGCTCCCCCGGGACTAGCGACAATGAGCAGTTCTTC.

This clone appeared a single time. This chain joins TRBV5-1 and TRBJ2-7; 10 bases match TRBD2. The J segment lost 5 bases and the V segment lost 3 bases, leaving 5 bases of the junction unmatched. From germline, CDR1 is SGHRS and CDR2 YFSETQ. The CDR3 sequence is 14 residues long. Here the CDR3 DNA reads TGCGCCAGCAGCTCTCTAGCGGGAGCCCACGAGCAGTACTTC. Its protein is CASSSLAGAHEQYF.

In this sample, this clone turned up many times. The chain couples TRBV7-9 to TRBJ2-2, with D maybe TRBD2 (7 bases). Germline V gene lookup returns CDR1 SEHNR and CDR2 FQNEAQ (reference sequence). Trimming stripped 11 bases from V and 4 bases from J, with 23 bases between. The CDR3 length is 16 residues. CDR3 protein: CAPGEAGPLPTGELFF. In nucleotides, the CDR3 is TGTGCCCCAGGGGAAGCGGGACCCTTACCCACCGGGGAGCTGTTTTTT.

The genes are TRBV5-1 and TRBJ2-6; tentative D call: TRBD1 (5 bases). Looked up from germline, CDR1 is SGHRS and CDR2 is YFSETQ. Trimming cost V 1 base and J 2 bases, with 7 bases left between them. The CDR3 covers 15 residues. The CDR3, as DNA: TGCGCCAGCAGCTTGACCAGGGCTGGGGCCAACGTCCTGACTTTC. It encodes CASSLTRAGANVLTF.

This clone has just a few counts. The chain's CDR3 is CASSAVGSDGYTF. DNA for the CDR3: TGCGCCAGCAGCGCTGTTGGGAGTGATGGCTACACCTTC. The chain recombines TRBV4-1 with TRBJ1-2; the D is unclear. Per germline, CDR1 MGHRA and CDR2 YSYEKL. CDR3 length: 13 residues. The V and J ends lost 5 bases and 6 bases respectively, with 13 bases between them.

The V and J genes are TRBV5-1 and TRBJ2-1; D assignment may be TRBD1 or TRBD2 (6 bases each). V was cut by 3 bases and J by 9 bases, with 19 bases left in between. Germline V gene lookup returns CDR1 SGHRS and CDR2 YFSETQ. This CDR3 comprises 15 residues. The CDR3, as DNA: TGCGCCAGCAGCTCCTCGGGGGCCGTAGGTGGTGAGCAGTTCTTC. Translation gives CASSSSGAVGGEQFF.

The chain has TRBV10-3 and TRBJ2-7; D call uncertain. V was pared by 5 bases and J by 3 bases, with 8 bases between. Germline V gene data show CDR1 as ENHRY and CDR2 as SYGVKD. The CDR3 contains 12 residues. The CDR3 sequence is CAISSDGYEQYF. The CDR3 DNA reads as TGTGCCATCAGTAGTGACGGCTACGAGCAGTACTTC.

Comments on this clone: Relative to the germline gene, one junction end is altered; a read error may explain this. The gene calls are TRBV7-7 and TRBJ1-4; D is unclear. CDR3 length: 14 amino acids. CDR1 is SSHAT, CDR2 FNYEAQ, per germline (reference sequence). CDR3 sequence: CASRATEDNEKLFF. The CDR3 coding sequence is TGTGCTAGCAGAGCAACGGAAGATAATGAAAAACTGTTTTTT.

The chain is built from TRBV19 and TRBJ1-2; TRBD1 might be the D (5 bases). V shed 3 bases and J shed 6 bases, with 11 bases lying between them. Per the germline V gene, CDR1 is LNHDA and CDR2 is SQIVND (reference sequence). This CDR3 spans 13 amino acids. CDR3 sequence (DNA): TGTGCCAGTAGTATCTACCGGGGGAATGGCTACACCTTC. It yields the protein CASSIYRGNGYTF. The whole variable domain, filled in from reference TRBV19 and TRBJ1-2, reads DGGITQSPKYLFRKEGQNVTLSCEQNLNHDAMYWYRQDPGQGLRLIYYSQIVNDFQKGDIAEGYSVSREKKESFPLTVTSAQKNPTAFYLCASSIYRGNGYTFGSGTRLTVV.

This clone was seen a handful of times. The genes are TRBV30 and TRBJ2-2; D may correspond to TRBD1 or TRBD2 (5 bases each). V lost 8 bases, J lost 4 bases, and 14 bases lay in between. CDR1 is GTSNPN, CDR2 SVGIG, per germline (reference sequence). The CDR3 runs 13 residues. CDR3 amino acids: CASSRDATGELFF. In DNA, the CDR3 is TGTGCCAGCTCCAGGGACGCCACCGGGGAGCTGTTTTTT.

The rearrangement joins TRBV28 to TRBJ1-2, with D hard to call. This CDR3 has 15 residues. Germline CDR1 reads MDHEN; CDR2 reads SYDVKM. V was shortened by 5 bases and J by 0 bases, with 13 bases between the two germline ends. The CDR3 loop is CASSVSGPTNYGYTF. CDR3 coding DNA: TGTGCCAGCAGTGTCTCGGGCCCTACTAACTATGGCTACACCTTC.

J is TRBJ2-5 and V is TRBV2; 7 bases map to TRBD1. This CDR3 comprises 15 residues. The germline CDR1 and CDR2 sequences are SNHLY and FYNNEI. The V segment lost 8 bases and the J segment 5 bases; nucleotides outside the gene matches: 14. DNA of the CDR3: TGTGCCAGCGGAGTCGAGGGGGCGTCTGGGGAGACCCAGTACTTC. Encoded protein: CASGVEGASGETQYF. Using reference TRBV2 and TRBJ2-5 for the parts outside the CDR3, the full variable domain is EPEVTQTPSHQVTQMGQEVILRCVPISNHLYFYWYRQILGQKVEFLVSFYNNEISEKSEIFDDQFSVERPDGSNFTLKIRSTKLEDSAMYFCASGVEGASGETQYFGPGTRLLVL.

The V gene is TRBV19, the J gene TRBJ1-1; tentatively, D is TRBD1 (6 bases). The CDR3 totals 16 residues. CDR1 LNHDA and CDR2 SQIVND come from the germline V gene (reference sequence). Deletions cut 5 bases from V and 0 bases from J, with 16 bases between. The CDR3: CASSRRQGSMNTEAFF. The CDR3 DNA is TGTGCCAGTAGTCGGCGCCAGGGGTCTATGAACACTGAAGCTTTCTTT.

This sequence joins TRBV7-2 and TRBJ2-1, with D possibly being TRBD2 (5 bases). Trimming took 2 bases from V and 0 from J, leaving 8 bases between them. Germline V gene lookup returns CDR1 SGHTA and CDR2 FQGNSA. The CDR3 has 15 amino acids. As DNA, the CDR3 is TGTGCCAGCAGCTTAACGGCGGGCTCCTACAATGAGCAGTTCTTC. Its translation: CASSLTAGSYNEQFF.

Worth noting for this clone: The same CDR3 can be traced to other DNA sequences in this sample. The chain uses TRBV9 and TRBJ2-6; D gene unclear. The CDR3 is 14 amino acids. The germline V gene has CDR1 SGDLS and CDR2 YYNGEE. Trimming shortened V by 2 bases and J by 0 bases, and 3 bases separated the two germline ends. This CDR3 is CASSVNSGANVLTF. The CDR3 DNA reads as TGTGCCAGCAGCGTGAACTCTGGGGCCAACGTCCTGACTTTC.